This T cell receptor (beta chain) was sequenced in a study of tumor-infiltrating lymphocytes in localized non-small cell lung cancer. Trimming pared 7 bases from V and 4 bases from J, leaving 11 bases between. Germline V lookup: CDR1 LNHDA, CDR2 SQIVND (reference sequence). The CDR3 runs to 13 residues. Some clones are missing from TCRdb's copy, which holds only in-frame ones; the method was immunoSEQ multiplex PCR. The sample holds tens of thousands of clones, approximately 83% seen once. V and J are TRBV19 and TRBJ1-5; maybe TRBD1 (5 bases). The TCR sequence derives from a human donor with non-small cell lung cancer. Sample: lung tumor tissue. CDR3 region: CASNEGRNQPQHF. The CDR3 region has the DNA TGTGCCAGTAATGAGGGGAGGAATCAGCCCCAGCATTTT.